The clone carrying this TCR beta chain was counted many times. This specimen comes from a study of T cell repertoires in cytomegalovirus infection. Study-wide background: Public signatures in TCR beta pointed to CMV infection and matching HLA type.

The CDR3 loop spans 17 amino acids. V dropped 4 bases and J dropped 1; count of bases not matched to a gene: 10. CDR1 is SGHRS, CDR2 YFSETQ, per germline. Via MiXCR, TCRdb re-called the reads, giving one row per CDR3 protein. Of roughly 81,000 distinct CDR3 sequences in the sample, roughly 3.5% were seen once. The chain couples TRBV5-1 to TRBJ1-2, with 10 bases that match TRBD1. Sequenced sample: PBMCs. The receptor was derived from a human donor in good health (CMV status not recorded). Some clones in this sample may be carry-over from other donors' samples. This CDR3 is CASSEPLGTGVNYGYTF. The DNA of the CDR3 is TGCGCCAGCAGCGAGCCTCTGGGGACAGGGGTTAACTATGGCTACACCTTC.